Each of the 13 T cell receptor beta chains below was sequenced from the same sample in a study of T cell responses to AZD1222 COVID-19 vaccine. TCRdb keeps only in-frame clones here, not all; method: immunoSEQ multiplex PCR. The sample carries roughly 170,000 clones, approximately 94% recorded once. The sequencing here drew on peripheral blood, taken 28 days after the second AZD1222 dose. The receptors were sampled from an adult who received the AZD1222 COVID-19 vaccine.

The gene calls are TRBV29-1 and TRBJ2-1; 12 nucleotides match TRBD2. The CDR3 has 14 amino acids. Per the germline V gene, CDR1 is SQVTM and CDR2 is ANQGSEA. Unmatched junction bases numbered 9, after V lost 8 bases and J lost 7 bases. CDR3 sequence: CSSWTSGKGNEQFF. CDR3 bases: TGCAGCTCCTGGACTAGCGGGAAGGGAAATGAGCAGTTCTTC.

V is TRBV5-4 and J is TRBJ1-1, with D possibly TRBD1 on 5 matching bases. This CDR3 has 13 residues. Germline CDR1 SGHNT, CDR2 YYREEE (reference sequence). Between the trimmed V and J ends, which lost 6 bases and 1 base, there was a span of 10 bases. CDR3 nucleotide sequence: TGTGCCAGCAAGGTGAGGGGGAACACTGAAGCTTTCTTT. Translated, it gives CASKVRGNTEAFF.

This clone occurred once. The rearrangement links TRBV11-1 to TRBJ1-2, with D uncertain. Germline values: CDR1 SGHAT, CDR2 FQDESV (reference sequence). The CDR3 has 15 amino acids. Between the trimmed V and J ends, which lost 5 bases and 4 bases, there was a span of 17 bases. The CDR3 protein is CASSPNGPLGYGYTF. The DNA of the CDR3 is TGTGCCAGCAGCCCGAACGGGCCATTAGGCTATGGCTACACCTTC.

The chain combines TRBV7-8 with TRBJ1-6; 8 nucleotides align to TRBD1. Germline V lookup: CDR1 SGHVS, CDR2 FQNEAQ. Losses at the gene ends were 0 bases for V and 10 bases for J; bases not matched to a gene: 8. The CDR3 has 16 residues. The CDR3 region is CASSLAFGTGNSPLHF. The CDR3 nucleotides are TGTGCCAGCAGCTTAGCGTTCGGGACAGGAAACTCACCCCTCCACTTT.

The gene calls are TRBV29-1 and TRBJ2-3; TRBD1 might be the D (5 bases). The CDR3 has 14 residues. CDR1 is SQVTM and CDR2 is ANQGSEA in the germline V gene. Trimming removed 3 bases from V and 3 bases from J, with 13 bases in between. As DNA, the CDR3 is TGCAGCGTTGAGGCAGGGTTATGGACAGATACGCAGTATTTT. Protein: CSVEAGLWTDTQYF.

V gene TRBV18 combines with J gene TRBJ2-1, with 10 bases lining up with TRBD2. The junction had 12 bases not matched to a gene; V was cut back by 2 bases and J by 2 bases. This CDR3 has 19 residues. Germline V CDR1 and CDR2: KGHSH, LQKENI. The CDR3 loop is CASSPFGLAGDSTYNEQFF. CDR3 coding DNA: TGTGCCAGCTCACCATTCGGTCTAGCGGGAGACAGTACCTACAATGAGCAGTTCTTC.

The gene calls are TRBV7-9 and TRBJ1-1; D is ambiguous. The CDR3 covers 13 residues. The ends were cut back, 6 bases at V and 6 bases at J, with 14 bases in the middle. Germline assignment: CDR1 SEHNR and CDR2 FQNEAQ (reference sequence). CDR3 region: CASSSQNEPEAFF. The CDR3 bases are TGTGCCAGCAGTTCCCAAAATGAGCCTGAAGCTTTCTTT.

The chain uses TRBV6-1 and TRBJ1-5; no clear D gene. The germline gives CDR1 MNHNS, CDR2 SASEGT. V lost 1 base and J 9 bases, leaving 1 base between the germline ends. The CDR3 length is 10 residues. CDR3 sequence: CASSEGPQHF. The CDR3 region has the DNA TGTGCCAGCAGTGAAGGGCCCCAGCATTTT.

This chain uses TRBV7-9 with TRBJ2-1, with 9 bases lining up with TRBD2. The CDR3 has 14 residues. CDR1 is SEHNR, CDR2 FQNEAQ, per germline (reference sequence). Trimming at V came to 10 bases and at J to 8 bases, leaving 12 bases not matched to a gene. CDR3: CAMKRVAGEDEQFF. CDR3 nucleotides: TGTGCCATGAAGAGGGTAGCGGGAGAGGATGAGCAGTTCTTC.

The chain links TRBV6-5 to TRBJ1-2; 8 bases align to TRBD1. Germline V lookup: CDR1 MNHEY, CDR2 SVGAGI. The trim removed 0 bases at V and 4 bases at J, leaving 4 bases unmatched. This CDR3 spans 15 amino acids. Written as DNA, the CDR3 is TGTGCCAGCAGTTACTCGAGGACAGGGTCCTATGGCTACACCTTC. Protein product: CASSYSRTGSYGYTF.

This clone was seen only once. The rearrangement joins TRBV7-9 to TRBJ2-1, with a tentative D call TRBD2 (6 bases). From germline, CDR1 is SEHNR and CDR2 FQNEAQ (reference sequence). This CDR3 has 13 residues. Trimming cost V 7 bases and J 4 bases, with 11 bases left between them. Here the CDR3 reads CASTPSVYNEQFF. Written as DNA, the CDR3 is TGTGCCAGCACGCCTAGCGTGTACAATGAGCAGTTCTTC.

The V call is TRBV5-8, the J call TRBJ1-2; D is ambiguous. Per the germline V gene, CDR1 is SGHTS and CDR2 is YDEGEE. Between the trimmed V and J ends, which lost 0 bases and 5 bases, there was a span of 8 bases. CDR3 length equals 13 residues. CDR3 DNA: TGTGCCAGCAGCTTGGCGTCAGCTTATGGCTACACCTTC. Its translation is CASSLASAYGYTF.

J is TRBJ2-1 and V is TRBV6-1, with TRBD2 matching over 8 bases. The CDR3 has 15 amino acids. J lost 6 bases, V lost 2 bases, and 6 bases had no gene match. Per the germline V gene, CDR1 is MNHNS and CDR2 is SASEGT. The CDR3 region is CASSEIGLASNEQFF. CDR3 in DNA: TGTGCCAGCAGTGAAATCGGACTAGCCTCCAATGAGCAGTTCTTC.